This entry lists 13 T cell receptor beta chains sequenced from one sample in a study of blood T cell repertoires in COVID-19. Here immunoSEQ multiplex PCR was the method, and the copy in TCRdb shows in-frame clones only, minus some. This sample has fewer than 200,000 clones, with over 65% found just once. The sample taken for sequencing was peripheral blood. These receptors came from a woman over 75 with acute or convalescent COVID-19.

CDR3 coding DNA: TGTGCCAGCAGTTTCTATAGCACAGGGGGCGAGGGTGCTGGCTACACCTTC. This translates into CASSFYSTGGEGAGYTF. The chain is built from TRBV28 and TRBJ1-2, with TRBD1 matching 9 bases. Germline V gene sequence: CDR1 MDHEN, CDR2 SYDVKM. The CDR3 sequence is 17 residues long. V trimming: 3 bases; J trimming: 7 bases; junction bases outside the gene matches: 15.

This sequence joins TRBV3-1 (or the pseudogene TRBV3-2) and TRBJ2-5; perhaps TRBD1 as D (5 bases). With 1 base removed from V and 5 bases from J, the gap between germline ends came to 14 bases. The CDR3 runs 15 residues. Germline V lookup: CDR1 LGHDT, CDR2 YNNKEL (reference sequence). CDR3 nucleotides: TGTGCCAGCAGCCAAGCAATCAGGGTTGGGGAGACCCAGTACTTC. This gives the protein CASSQAIRVGETQYF.

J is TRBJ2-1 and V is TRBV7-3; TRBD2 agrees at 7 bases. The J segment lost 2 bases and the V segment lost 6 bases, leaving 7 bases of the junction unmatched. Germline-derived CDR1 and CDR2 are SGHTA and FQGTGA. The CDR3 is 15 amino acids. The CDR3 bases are TGTGCCAGCAGTCTTGGAGGGAGGGCCTACAATGAGCAGTTCTTC. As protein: CASSLGGRAYNEQFF.

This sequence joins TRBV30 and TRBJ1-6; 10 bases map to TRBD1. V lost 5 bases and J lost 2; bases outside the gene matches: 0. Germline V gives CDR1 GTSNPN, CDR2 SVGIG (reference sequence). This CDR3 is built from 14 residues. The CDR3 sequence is CAWGQGAYNSPLHF. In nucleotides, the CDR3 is TGTGCCTGGGGACAGGGGGCCTATAATTCACCCCTCCACTTT.

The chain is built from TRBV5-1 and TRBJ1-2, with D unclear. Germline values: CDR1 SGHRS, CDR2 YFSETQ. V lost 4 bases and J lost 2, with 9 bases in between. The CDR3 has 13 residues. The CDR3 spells CASSLGMNYGYTF. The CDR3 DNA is TGCGCCAGCAGCCTCGGGATGAACTATGGCTACACCTTC.

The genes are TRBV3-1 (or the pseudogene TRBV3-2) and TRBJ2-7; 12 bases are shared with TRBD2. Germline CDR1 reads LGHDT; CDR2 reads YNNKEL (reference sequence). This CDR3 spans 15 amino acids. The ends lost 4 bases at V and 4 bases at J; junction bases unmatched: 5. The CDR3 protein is CASSRTSGEKYEQYF. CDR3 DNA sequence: TGTGCCAGCAGCCGGACTAGCGGGGAGAAGTACGAGCAGTACTTC.

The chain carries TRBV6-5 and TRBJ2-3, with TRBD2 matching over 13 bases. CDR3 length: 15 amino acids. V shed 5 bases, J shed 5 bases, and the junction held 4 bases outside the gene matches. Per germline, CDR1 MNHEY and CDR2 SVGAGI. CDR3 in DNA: TGTGCCAGCAGTCCCCGACTAGCGGGAGGAGATACGCAGTATTTT. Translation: CASSPRLAGGDTQYF.

The CDR3 sequence is CASSPGVVRTDTQYF. DNA of the CDR3: TGTGCCAGCAGCCCCGGGGTGGTCCGGACAGATACGCAGTATTTT. This chain links TRBV6-5 with TRBJ2-3; D is perhaps TRBD2 (5 bases). V lost 6 bases and J 3 bases, leaving 16 bases between the germline ends. This CDR3 is built from 15 residues. The germline V gene has CDR1 MNHEY and CDR2 SVGAGI.

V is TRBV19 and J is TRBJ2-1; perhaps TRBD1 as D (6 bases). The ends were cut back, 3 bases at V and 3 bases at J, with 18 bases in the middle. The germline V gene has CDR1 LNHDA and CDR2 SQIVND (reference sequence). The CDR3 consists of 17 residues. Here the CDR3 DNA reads TGTGCCAGTAGTATTCGGGTTAGGGGACACCTCTACAATGAGCAGTTCTTC. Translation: CASSIRVRGHLYNEQFF.

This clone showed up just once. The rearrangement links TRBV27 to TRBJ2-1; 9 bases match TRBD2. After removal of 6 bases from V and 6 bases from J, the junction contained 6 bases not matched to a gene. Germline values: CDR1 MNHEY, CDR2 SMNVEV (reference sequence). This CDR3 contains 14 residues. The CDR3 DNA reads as TGTGCCAGCAGACCGGGCGGGAGGGTCAATGAGCAGTTCTTC. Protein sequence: CASRPGGRVNEQFF.

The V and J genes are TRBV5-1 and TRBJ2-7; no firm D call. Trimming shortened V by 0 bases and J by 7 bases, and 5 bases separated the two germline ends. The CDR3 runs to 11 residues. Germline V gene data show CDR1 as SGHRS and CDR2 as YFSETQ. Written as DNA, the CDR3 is TGCGCCAGCAGCTTGGCCAATGAGCAGTACTTC. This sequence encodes CASSLANEQYF.

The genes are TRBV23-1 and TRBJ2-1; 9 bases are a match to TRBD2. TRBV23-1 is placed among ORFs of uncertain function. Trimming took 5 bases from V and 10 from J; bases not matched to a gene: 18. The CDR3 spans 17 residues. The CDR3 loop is CASSWARAKAGGDEQFF. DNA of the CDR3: TGCGCCAGCAGTTGGGCAAGGGCCAAAGCGGGAGGAGACGAGCAGTTCTTC.

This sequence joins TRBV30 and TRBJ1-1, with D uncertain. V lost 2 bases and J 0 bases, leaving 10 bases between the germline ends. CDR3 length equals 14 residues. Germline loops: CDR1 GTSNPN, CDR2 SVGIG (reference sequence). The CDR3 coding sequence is TGTGCCTGGAGTATCGACTCAATGAACACTGAAGCTTTCTTT. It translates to CAWSIDSMNTEAFF.